Each of the 25 T cell receptor beta chains below was sequenced from the same sample in a study of T cells in Graves' hyperthyroidism and ophthalmopathy. TCR beta CDR3 regions were amplified from RNA. During a first-round RT-PCR of the TCR CDR3, the HTBI primer set was used. In TCRdb, the multiplex PCR reads were re-called with MiXCR into one record per CDR3 protein. The sample lists approximately 610,000 distinct CDR3 sequences; roughly 15% were seen once. The specimen sequenced was blood. The receptors here all came from a woman in her 40s with Graves' ophthalmopathy.

This clonotype was detected a few times. V and J are TRBV30 and TRBJ2-7; D remains ambiguous. Germline CDR1 GTSNPN, CDR2 SVGIG (reference sequence). This CDR3 comprises 15 residues. The ends were cut back, 2 bases at V and 2 bases at J, with 16 bases in the middle. In DNA, the CDR3 is TGTGCCTGGAGTCTCAATCTCCGGGTCACCTACGAGCAGTACTTC. Translated: CAWSLNLRVTYEQYF. Variable domain in full (rest from reference TRBV30 and TRBJ2-7): SQTIHQWPATLVQPVGSPLSLECTVEGTSNPNLYWYRQAAGRGLQLLFYSVGIGQISSEVPQNLSASRPQDRQFILSSKKLLLSDSGFYLCAWSLNLRVTYEQYFGPGTRLTVT.

This clonotype was recorded at least ten times. The rearrangement links TRBV4-2 to TRBJ2-7, with D possibly TRBD1 on 6 matching bases. CDR1 is LGHNA, CDR2 YNFKEQ, per germline. This CDR3 spans 15 amino acids. Trimming took off 0 bases at V and 4 bases at J, with 13 bases between the two ends. Here the CDR3 reads CASSQDLQGLYEQYF. CDR3 coding DNA: TGTGCCAGCAGCCAAGATTTGCAGGGGCTGTACGAGCAGTACTTC.

The chain joins TRBV29-1 to TRBJ1-1, with D maybe TRBD1 (5 bases). In germline, CDR1 is SQVTM, CDR2 ANQGSEA. The CDR3 spans 12 residues. Trimming pared 6 bases from V and 3 bases from J, leaving 11 bases between. This chain's CDR3 is CSVRERYTEAFF. The CDR3 nucleotides are TGCAGCGTCAGGGAACGGTACACTGAAGCTTTCTTT.

This clonotype has just a few counts. The CDR3 DNA follows: TGCAGCCTGATCGCGGCGACTAGCGGGAGGGCGAACACCGGGGAGCTGTTTTTT. Translating it yields CSLIAATSGRANTGELFF. This chain links TRBV20-1 with TRBJ2-2; 14 nucleotides align to TRBD2. Germline assignment: CDR1 DFQATT and CDR2 SNEGSKA (reference sequence). The CDR3 spans 18 residues.

This clonotype was seen many times. The rearrangement joins TRBV20-1 to TRBJ2-7; 7 nucleotides match TRBD2. The CDR3 spans 14 residues. The germline V gene has CDR1 DFQATT and CDR2 SNEGSKA (reference sequence). Trimming took 1 base from V and 0 from J; bases not matched to a gene: 3. CDR3 in DNA: TGCAGTGCTAGAGGGCGGGGGTCCTCCTACGAGCAGTACTTC. Protein: CSARGRGSSYEQYF.

This clonotype was seen at least ten times. This chain connects TRBV29-1 to TRBJ2-7; no definite D call. In germline, CDR1 is SQVTM, CDR2 ANQGSEA. Trimming left V 7 bases short and J 6 bases short, with 16 bases between. CDR3 length equals 12 residues. The CDR3 reads CSAQFESSEQYF. The CDR3 nucleotides read TGCAGCGCCCAGTTTGAAAGCTCCGAGCAGTACTTC.

This clonotype has just one count. The rearrangement joins TRBV12-3 or TRBV12-4 to TRBJ1-1, with D possibly matching TRBD1 (6 bases). V lost 4 bases, J lost 3 bases, and 12 bases lay in between. This CDR3 is built from 14 residues. This CDR3 is CASSYGQKYTEAFF. CDR3 coding DNA: TGTGCCAGCAGTTATGGACAGAAATACACTGAAGCTTTCTTT.

With regard to this clonotype: Here the CDR3 omits its conserved ending phenylalanine or tryptophan, so a read error is the likely source. The rearrangement joins TRBV6-2 or TRBV6-3 to TRBJ2-7; D gene unclear. The CDR3 extends over 14 amino acids. V was shortened by 6 bases and J by 2 bases, with 14 bases between the two germline ends. The germline CDR1 and CDR2 sequences are MNHEY and SVGEGT. As DNA, the CDR3 is TGTGCCAGCAGCACGGACGGCGATACCTACGAGCAGTACTCC. Translation gives CASSTDGDTYEQYS.

The chain joins TRBV6-2 or TRBV6-3 to TRBJ2-7, with D unclear. The CDR3 has 15 residues. V lost 8 bases and J 4 bases, leaving 21 bases between the germline ends. The V gene's germline CDR1 is MNHEY and CDR2 SVGEGT. This CDR3 is CASSDPGFVGYEQYF. In nucleotides, the CDR3 is TGTGCCAGCTCAGATCCGGGCTTCGTAGGATACGAGCAGTACTTC.

The gene calls are TRBV20-1 and TRBJ1-1; D not resolved. Deletions cut 0 bases from V and 4 bases from J, with 12 bases between. This CDR3 comprises 14 residues. In germline, CDR1 is DFQATT, CDR2 SNEGSKA (reference sequence). The chain's CDR3 is CSARDPIAGTEAFF. CDR3 nucleotide sequence: TGCAGTGCTAGAGACCCTATTGCTGGCACTGAAGCTTTCTTT.

At least ten counts were recorded for this clonotype. The chain links TRBV28 to TRBJ2-5, with 12 positions matching TRBD2. The germline gives CDR1 MDHEN, CDR2 SYDVKM. J was trimmed by 5 bases and V by 5 bases; bases with no gene match: 3. The CDR3 is 14 amino acids. CDR3 in DNA: TGTGCCAGCAGTCCTAGCGGGGGGGGGGAGACCCAGTACTTC. Residues: CASSPSGGGETQYF.

This clonotype was found many times. The CDR3 nucleotides are TGTGCCAGCAGCTTATGGGACTTATCCTACGAGCAGTACTTC. Its translation is CASSLWDLSYEQYF. The J gene is TRBJ2-7, the V gene TRBV7-8; TRBD2 is a possible D gene (6 bases). The CDR3 covers 14 residues. Trimming removed 2 bases from V and 1 base from J, with 9 bases in between. Per the germline V gene, CDR1 is SGHVS and CDR2 is FQNEAQ. Full variable domain (remainder filled in from reference TRBV7-8 and TRBJ2-7): GAGVSQSPRYKVAKRGQDVALRCDPISGHVSLFWYQQALGQGPEFLTYFQNEAQLDKSGLPSDRFFAERPEGSVSTLKIQRTQQEDSAVYLCASSLWDLSYEQYFGPGTRLTVT.

The chain employs TRBV29-1 and TRBJ1-2; no reliable D call. V gave up 5 bases and J gave up 3 bases, with 16 bases separating them. The CDR3 has 14 residues. Looked up from germline, CDR1 is SQVTM and CDR2 is ANQGSEA. Here the CDR3 reads CSVQRSFRDYGYTF. CDR3 DNA sequence: TGCAGCGTTCAGAGGTCGTTCAGAGACTATGGCTACACCTTC.

This clonotype was seen ten or more times. The genes are TRBV7-8 and TRBJ1-1, with D unresolved. The V end lost 4 bases, the J end lost 7 bases, and 10 bases lay between the germline ends. Germline assignment: CDR1 SGHVS and CDR2 FQNEAQ. The CDR3 totals 12 residues. In DNA, the CDR3 is TGTGCCAGCAGCTCTCCTCGGGGTGAAGCTTTCTTT. Its translation is CASSSPRGEAFF.

This clonotype occurred a few times. This chain joins TRBV7-3 and TRBJ2-7, with a possible D match to TRBD1 (5 bases). The V and J ends lost 5 bases and 6 bases respectively, with 14 bases between them. This CDR3 has 13 residues. CDR1 SGHTA and CDR2 FQGTGA come from the germline V gene. This CDR3 reads CASSQAKGAEQYF. As DNA, the CDR3 is TGTGCCAGCAGCCAAGCAAAAGGGGCCGAGCAGTACTTC.

This clonotype was found many times. The J gene is TRBJ2-7, the V gene TRBV6-5; TRBD2 might be the D (6 bases). Germline CDR1 is MNHEY and CDR2 is SVGAGI. The CDR3 runs 16 residues. The V gene lost 1 base and the J gene lost 2 bases, with 15 bases spanning the gap. The CDR3 region has the DNA TGTGCCAGCAGTTACTTCCCGGAGGGCCCCACCTACGAGCAGTACTTC. It is translated as CASSYFPEGPTYEQYF.

This clonotype has at least ten counts. The genes are TRBV12-3 or TRBV12-4 and TRBJ2-4, with D tentatively TRBD2 (5 bases). V shed 6 bases and J shed 8 bases, with 14 bases lying between them. The CDR3 consists of 13 residues. CDR3 in DNA: TGTGCCAGCAGCCCGTCCACTAGTTACATTCAGTACTTC. Protein product: CASSPSTSYIQYF.

A note on this clonotype: A read error may be the cause here, since a much bigger clone is one base away. The chain joins TRBV15 to TRBJ2-7, with D tentatively TRBD1 (6 bases). Germline lookup yields CDR1 LNHNV and CDR2 YYDKDF (reference sequence). This CDR3 contains 15 residues. CDR3 region: CVTSREGRGNSEQYF. The CDR3 DNA reads as TGTGTCACCAGCAGAGAAGGAAGGGGGAACTCTGAACAGTACTTC.

This clonotype came up many times. V gene TRBV5-1 combines with J gene TRBJ2-5, with 9 bases lining up with TRBD2. This CDR3 region has 13 residues. Germline CDR1 SGHRS, CDR2 YFSETQ. With V trimmed by 5 bases and J by 5 bases, 4 bases remained unmatched. The CDR3 DNA sequence: TGCGCCAGCAGGCGAGGACTAGCGGAGACCCAGTACTTC. This codes for CASRRGLAETQYF.

This clonotype was seen repeatedly, ten times or more. V and J are TRBV20-1 and TRBJ2-7; a possible D gene is TRBD1 (5 bases). This CDR3 spans 13 amino acids. Germline-derived CDR1 and CDR2 are DFQATT and SNEGSKA (reference sequence). With 3 bases removed from V and 4 bases from J, the gap between germline ends came to 13 bases. The CDR3 reads CSASDDRGYEQYF. Here the CDR3 DNA reads TGCAGTGCTAGTGATGACAGAGGATACGAGCAGTACTTC.

This clonotype was observed many times. In DNA form, the CDR3 reads TGCGCCAGCAGCTTGCTCGGGAGCGGGGAGACCCAGTACTTC. This codes for CASSLLGSGETQYF. This chain connects TRBV5-1 to TRBJ2-5; maybe TRBD2 (6 bases). Per germline, CDR1 SGHRS and CDR2 YFSETQ. The CDR3 is 14 residues long. Trimming removed 1 base from V and 5 bases from J, with 12 bases in between.

Concerning this clonotype: It may be a read error: a sequence one base away is much more abundant. The DNA is omitted, as the CDR3 cannot be located on it reliably, and the CDR3 follows TCRdb's listing. CDR3 region: CSVGRGSDERYF. This chain links TRBV29-1 with TRBJ2-7; TRBD1, the table's D call, was not compared with the DNA. CDR1 and CDR2 (germline): SQVTM, ANQGSEA. The CDR3 contains 12 residues when both ends are counted.

This clonotype has ten or more counts. The genes are TRBV28 and TRBJ1-5, with D maybe TRBD1 (5 bases). The V gene's germline CDR1 is MDHEN and CDR2 SYDVKM. The CDR3 loop spans 17 amino acids. Between the trimmed V and J ends, which lost 3 bases and 4 bases, there was a span of 19 bases. The CDR3 DNA is TGTGCCAGCAGTTTCCCCCGGGGGGTGAACCAAAATCAGCCCCAGCATTTT. The encoded protein is CASSFPRGVNQNQPQHF. The entire variable domain, with the rest obtained from reference TRBV28 and TRBJ1-5, is as follows: DVKVTQSSRYLVKRTGEKVFLECVQDMDHENMFWYRQDPGLGLRLIYFSYDVKMKEKGDIPEGYSVSREKKERFSLILESASTNQTSMYLCASSFPRGVNQNQPQHFGDGTRLSIL.

J is TRBJ1-2 and V is TRBV20-1; weak D call: TRBD1 (5 bases). V was pared by 6 bases and J by 3 bases, with 8 bases between. Germline V lookup: CDR1 DFQATT, CDR2 SNEGSKA (reference sequence). The CDR3 is 11 residues long. CDR3 in amino acids: CSAQTDYGYTF. Here the CDR3 DNA reads TGCAGTGCACAGACAGACTATGGCTACACCTTC.

This clonotype has a count of ten or more. This rearrangement joins TRBV5-6 to TRBJ1-1; D might be TRBD1 (5 bases). Trimming removed 1 base from V and 4 bases from J, with 8 bases in between. This CDR3 has 13 residues. Germline V CDR1 and CDR2: SGHDT, YYEEEE. The CDR3 loop reads CASSLQGATEAFF. The CDR3 nucleotides read TGTGCCAGCAGCTTGCAAGGGGCCACTGAAGCTTTCTTT.